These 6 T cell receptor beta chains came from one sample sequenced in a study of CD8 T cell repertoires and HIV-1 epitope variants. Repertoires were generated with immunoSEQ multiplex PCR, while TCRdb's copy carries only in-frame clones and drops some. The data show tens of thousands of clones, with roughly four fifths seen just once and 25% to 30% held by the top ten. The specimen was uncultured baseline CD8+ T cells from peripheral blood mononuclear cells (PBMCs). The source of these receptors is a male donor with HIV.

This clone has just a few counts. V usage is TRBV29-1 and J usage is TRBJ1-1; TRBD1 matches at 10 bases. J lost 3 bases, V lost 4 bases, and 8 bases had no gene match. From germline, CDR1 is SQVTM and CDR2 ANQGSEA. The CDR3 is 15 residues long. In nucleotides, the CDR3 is TGCAGCGTTGCCCTCCGGGACAGGGGAGACACTGAAGCTTTCTTT. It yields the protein CSVALRDRGDTEAFF.

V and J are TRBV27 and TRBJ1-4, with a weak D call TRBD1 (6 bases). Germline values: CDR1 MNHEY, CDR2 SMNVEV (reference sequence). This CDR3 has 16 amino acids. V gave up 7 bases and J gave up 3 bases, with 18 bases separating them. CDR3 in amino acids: CASTSRGRPPNEKLFF. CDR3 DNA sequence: TGTGCCAGCACCAGCCGGGGGCGACCACCTAATGAAAAACTGTTTTTT.

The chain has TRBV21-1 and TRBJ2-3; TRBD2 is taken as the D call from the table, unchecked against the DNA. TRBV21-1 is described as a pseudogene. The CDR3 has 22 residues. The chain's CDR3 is CASSKSIPPGLAGGVGTDTQYF. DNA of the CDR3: TGTGCCAGCAGCAAAAGCATCCCCCCGGGACTAGCGGGAGGGGTTGGCACAGATACGCAGTATTTT.

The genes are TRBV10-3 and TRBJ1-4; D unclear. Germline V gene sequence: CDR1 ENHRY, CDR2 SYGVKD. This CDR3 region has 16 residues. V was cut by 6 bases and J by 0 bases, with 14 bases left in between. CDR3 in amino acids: CAISHQDRATNEKLFF. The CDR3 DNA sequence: TGTGCCATCAGCCATCAAGACCGAGCAACTAATGAAAAACTGTTTTTT.

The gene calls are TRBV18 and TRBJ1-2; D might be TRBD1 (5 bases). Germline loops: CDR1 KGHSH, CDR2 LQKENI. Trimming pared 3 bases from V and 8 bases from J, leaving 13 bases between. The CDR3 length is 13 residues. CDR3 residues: CASSPGRPNGYTF. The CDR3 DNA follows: TGTGCCAGCTCACCGGGGCGGCCAAACGGCTACACCTTC.

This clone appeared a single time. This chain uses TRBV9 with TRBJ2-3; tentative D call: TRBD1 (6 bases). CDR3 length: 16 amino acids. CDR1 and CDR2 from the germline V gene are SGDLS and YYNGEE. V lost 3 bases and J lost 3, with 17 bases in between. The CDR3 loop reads CASSGGPIRQTDTQYF. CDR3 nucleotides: TGTGCCAGCAGCGGGGGGCCCATCCGGCAAACAGATACGCAGTATTTT.